This T cell receptor (beta chain) was identified in a study of blood T cells in healthy people across ages. The study's findings and limits: Using unsorted PBMCs precluded a conclusive naive versus antigen-experienced comparison.

Donors gave around 9.3 milliliters of peripheral blood apiece. By frequency in the sample, this clonotype is large (0.1 to 1%). The antigen is not known. Together with a sample-barcoded 5' primer, a J-beta primer mix was included in a second PCR lasting roughly 6 to 12 cycles. TCRdb reprocessed the 5' RACE reads via MiXCR and lists one record per CDR3 protein. Of some 640,000 distinct CDR3 sequences listed, roughly 30% are singletons. Germline CDR1 is SGHAT and CDR2 is FQNNGV. J gave up 0 bases and V 1 base, and 5 bases lay outside the gene matches. The CDR3 contains 18 residues. V and J are TRBV11-2 and TRBJ2-1; 11 positions agree with TRBD1. The sample consisted of blood. The clonotype comes from a woman older than 75 in good health. The CDR3 region is CASSLVFGTGGSYNEQFF. CDR3 DNA sequence: TGTGCCAGCAGCTTAGTTTTCGGGACAGGGGGCTCCTACAATGAGCAGTTCTTC.